The 18 T cell receptor beta chains given below trace back to one sample, sequenced in a study of T cells in Graves' hyperthyroidism and ophthalmopathy. There were TCR beta CDR3 regions amplified from RNA transcripts. The HTBI primer set drove a first-round RT-PCR of the TCR CDR3. TCRdb itself ran the multiplex PCR reads through MiXCR, one entry per CDR3 protein. The sample includes fewer than 550,000 distinct CDR3 sequences, around a quarter of them seen just once. Sequenced: blood. Receptor source: a woman younger than 45 with Graves' ophthalmopathy.

The chain has TRBV6-2 or TRBV6-3 and TRBJ2-2; D tentatively fits TRBD1 or TRBD2 (5 bases each). V was trimmed by 6 bases and J by 4 bases, leaving 18 bases between them. This CDR3 contains 16 residues. Germline V gene data show CDR1 as MNHEY and CDR2 as SVGEGT. CDR3 loop: CASSPSRAGGTGELFF. The CDR3 DNA sequence: TGTGCCAGCAGCCCCTCTAGGGCTGGGGGCACCGGGGAGCTGTTTTTT.

This clonotype came up many times. The CDR3 loop reads CASSYSMGQGAGGELFF. The CDR3 DNA reads as TGTGCCAGCAGTTACTCGATGGGACAGGGGGCTGGCGGGGAGCTGTTTTTT. This chain joins TRBV6-5 and TRBJ2-2, with 12 nucleotides matching TRBD1. Germline V CDR1 and CDR2: MNHEY, SVGAGI. The CDR3 is made up of 17 amino acids. Trimming cost V 0 bases and J 7 bases; bases outside gene matches: 6.

V and J are TRBV2 and TRBJ1-6; D uncertain. This CDR3 comprises 17 residues. CDR1 is SNHLY, CDR2 FYNNEI, per germline. The ends were cut back, 3 bases at V and 0 bases at J, with 12 bases in the middle. The CDR3 DNA follows: TGTGCCAGCAGTGACGAGGAGCCCAGCTCCTATAATTCACCCCTCCACTTT. This encodes CASSDEEPSSYNSPLHF.

This clonotype was recorded at least ten times. The chain recombines TRBV20-1 with TRBJ2-7; 8 bases agree with TRBD2. V shed 2 bases, J shed 3 bases, and the junction held 6 bases outside the gene matches. The CDR3 runs to 14 residues. Germline V gives CDR1 DFQATT, CDR2 SNEGSKA (reference sequence). CDR3 in DNA: TGCAGTGCTAGAAACCTAGCGGGCGACTACGAGCAGTACTTC. Amino acids: CSARNLAGDYEQYF.

The V gene is TRBV15, the J gene TRBJ2-5, with D perhaps given as TRBD1 or TRBD2 (6 bases each). Germline V gene sequence: CDR1 LNHNV, CDR2 YYDKDF (reference sequence). CDR3 size: 15 residues. Trimming took 10 bases from V and 3 from J, leaving 21 bases between them. The CDR3 is CARGERGWLEETQYF. CDR3 nucleotides: TGTGCCAGGGGGGAGAGGGGGTGGTTGGAAGAGACCCAGTACTTC.

Ten or more counts support this clonotype. The chain carries TRBV6-2 or TRBV6-3 and TRBJ1-1; no reliable D call. With 4 bases removed from V and 1 base from J, the gap between germline ends came to 10 bases. In germline, CDR1 is MNHEY, CDR2 SVGEGT. The CDR3 consists of 14 residues. In DNA form, the CDR3 reads TGTGCCAGCAGTTTATTTCAGGAGAACACTGAAGCTTTCTTT. Translation: CASSLFQENTEAFF.

This clonotype was observed many times. This chain connects TRBV12-3 or TRBV12-4 to TRBJ2-5, with 8 bases aligning to TRBD2. The CDR3 length is 12 residues. V lost 10 bases and J lost 1; bases outside the gene matches: 2. CDR3: CATGGAQETQYF. CDR3 in DNA: TGTGCCACCGGGGGGGCCCAAGAGACCCAGTACTTC.

This clonotype was counted ten times or more. The chain carries TRBV6-2 or TRBV6-3 and TRBJ2-2; 8 bases map to TRBD2. V trimming: 5 bases; J trimming: 4 bases; junction bases outside the gene matches: 6. The germline CDR1 and CDR2 sequences are MNHEY and SVGEGT. The CDR3 is 15 amino acids. CDR3 nucleotide sequence: TGTGCCAGCAGTATCGGGACTAGAGGCACCGGGGAGCTGTTTTTT. Translated: CASSIGTRGTGELFF.

The chain uses TRBV7-8 and TRBJ1-1, with 7 bases identical to TRBD1. The CDR3 extends over 13 amino acids. Germline V gene data show CDR1 as SGHVS and CDR2 as FQNEAQ. V shed 2 bases, J shed 6 bases, and the junction held 3 bases outside the gene matches. CDR3 sequence reads: CASSLIDRAEAFF. The CDR3 DNA reads TGTGCCAGCAGCTTAATTGACAGGGCTGAAGCTTTCTTT.

In DNA, the CDR3 is TGTGCCAGCACGACCGACAGGGAAGAAGACTCCTACGAGCAGTACTTC. Translated: CASTTDREEDSYEQYF. This rearrangement joins TRBV27 to TRBJ2-7; 7 bases match TRBD1. Trimming cost V 7 bases and J 0 bases; bases outside gene matches: 12. Germline V lookup: CDR1 MNHEY, CDR2 SMNVEV (reference sequence). The CDR3 spans 16 residues.

On this clonotype itself: A much larger clone lies one base from this, so it may be a read error. This chain connects TRBV20-1 to TRBJ2-7; no definite D call. The CDR3 extends over 14 amino acids. Germline CDR1 reads DFQATT; CDR2 reads SNEGSKA (reference sequence). V was shortened by 6 bases and J by 6 bases, with 21 bases between the two germline ends. CDR3 sequence: CSAPGLATWSEQYF. CDR3 sequence (DNA): TGCAGTGCCCCAGGCTTGGCCACTTGGAGCGAGCAGTACTTC.

This clonotype was seen more than once but under ten times. The chain carries TRBV6-1 and TRBJ2-7, with 12 bases identical to TRBD2. The CDR3 extends over 15 amino acids. Germline V gene data show CDR1 as MNHNS and CDR2 as SASEGT. V shed 7 bases and J 2 bases; nucleotides not matched to a gene: 6. CDR3 protein: CASTATSGGTYEQYF. The CDR3 nucleotides are TGTGCCAGCACCGCTACTAGCGGGGGGACCTACGAGCAGTACTTC.

This chain connects TRBV5-1 to TRBJ1-1; D remains unclear. Germline V gene lookup returns CDR1 SGHRS and CDR2 YFSETQ. V lost 4 bases and J lost 10, with 14 bases in between. CDR3 length: 12 residues. For the CDR3, the DNA is TGCGCCAGCAGCCTAACGCGGCGAGTAGCTTTCTTT. It encodes CASSLTRRVAFF.

The sample holds many counts of this clonotype. The rearrangement joins TRBV29-1 to TRBJ2-7; D is unclear. Trimming cost V 7 bases and J 0 bases, with 16 bases left between them. CDR3 size: 14 residues. Germline CDR1 and CDR2: SQVTM and ANQGSEA. In nucleotides, the CDR3 is TGCAGCGCCGACGTTGGGGAAACCTCCTACGAGCAGTACTTC. It encodes CSADVGETSYEQYF.

The table lists this clonotype with many counts. J is TRBJ2-7 and V is TRBV6-1; TRBD1 is a possible D gene (6 bases). Germline lookup yields CDR1 MNHNS and CDR2 SASEGT. V lost 1 base, J lost 2 bases, and 9 bases lay in between. There are 14 residues in the CDR3. Written as DNA, the CDR3 is TGTGCCAGCAGTGAAGGGCGGACAGCCTACGAGCAGTACTTC. Amino acid sequence: CASSEGRTAYEQYF.

This clonotype was detected only a few times. The chain joins TRBV10-3 to TRBJ2-7, with D perhaps matching TRBD1 (6 bases). V lost 0 bases and J lost 3, with 9 bases in between. CDR1 is ENHRY and CDR2 is SYGVKD in the germline V gene. The CDR3 extends over 14 amino acids. Here the CDR3 reads CAISESTDSYEQYF. CDR3 bases: TGTGCCATCAGTGAGTCGACGGACAGCTACGAGCAGTACTTC.

This clonotype was seen only a few times. The CDR3 region has the DNA TGCGCCAGCAGTGCTGAGAGGATTTCGAACACCGGGGAGCTGTTTTTT. Encoded protein: CASSAERISNTGELFF. J is TRBJ2-2 and V is TRBV5-1; D not resolved. V lost 5 bases, J lost 0 bases, and 14 bases lay in between. From germline, CDR1 is SGHRS and CDR2 YFSETQ. The CDR3 consists of 16 residues.

On this clonotype itself: This could be a read error, since a much larger clone is one nucleotide away. The chain combines TRBV11-1 with TRBJ2-7, with D perhaps given as TRBD1 or TRBD2 (5 bases each). The CDR3 extends over 17 amino acids. Trimming left V 2 bases short and J 4 bases short, with 21 bases between. The germline gives CDR1 SGHAT, CDR2 FQDESV (reference sequence). The CDR3 sequence: CASSLCQGTRRPYEQYF. The CDR3 bases are TGTGCCAGCAGCTTATGTCAAGGGACCCGCCGTCCATACGAGCAGTACTTC.